The 18 T cell receptor beta chains reported below all come from one sample, sequenced in a study of shared clonotypes between healthy human individuals. Data came from immunoSEQ multiplex PCR; TCRdb stores just in-frame clones and leaves some out. The repertoire holds some 2,500,000 clones, with 85% to 95% as singletons. Sequenced sample: naive CD4+ T cells from PBMCs. Subset here: CD45RA+ positively selected. Receptors originate from a man between 18 and 29 years old in good health. Some clones in this sample may be carry-over from other donors' samples.

CDR3 nucleotide sequence: TGTGCCAGCAGCTTAGAACTGAGAGGTGAGCAGTTCTTC. Translation: CASSLELRGEQFF. The rearrangement joins TRBV7-2 to TRBJ2-1; no clear D gene. This CDR3 has 13 amino acids. V was cut by 1 base and J by 9 bases, with 10 bases left in between. Germline V gene data show CDR1 as SGHTA and CDR2 as FQGNSA.

This clone appeared a single time. The CDR3 DNA reads TGTGCCAGCAGTAGGACCAGAAATGTAAATGAGCAGTTCTTC. Translation: CASSRTRNVNEQFF. The chain recombines TRBV2 with TRBJ2-1, with unresolved D. Germline V lookup: CDR1 SNHLY, CDR2 FYNNEI. Trimming stripped 5 bases from V and 7 bases from J, with 15 bases between. The CDR3 loop spans 14 amino acids.

The sample holds one count of this clone. The chain employs TRBV5-1 and TRBJ1-1; D perhaps matches TRBD1 (6 bases). Trimming shortened V by 1 base and J by 4 bases, and 11 bases separated the two germline ends. Germline loops: CDR1 SGHRS, CDR2 YFSETQ. The CDR3 extends over 14 amino acids. The DNA of the CDR3 is TGCGCCAGCAGCTTGTATCAGGGGAGCACTGAAGCTTTCTTT. This encodes CASSLYQGSTEAFF.

This clone has just one count. The same CDR3 also results from other DNA sequences found in this sample. The chain has TRBV19 and TRBJ1-2, with unresolved D. The CDR3 has 10 residues. Germline V gives CDR1 LNHDA, CDR2 SQIVND (reference sequence). V lost 4 bases and J 3 bases, leaving 0 bases between the germline ends. The CDR3 nucleotides read TGTGCCAGTAGTAACTATGGCTACACCTTC. Protein sequence: CASSNYGYTF.

In the case of this clone: This same CDR3 is encoded by further DNA sequences in the sample. The chain is built from TRBV5-1 and TRBJ1-5; no firm D call. Germline V gene data show CDR1 as SGHRS and CDR2 as YFSETQ. The CDR3 has 14 amino acids. V was cut by 4 bases and J by 6 bases, with 14 bases left in between. The CDR3, as DNA: TGCGCCAGCAGCCTAGCACCGGGTTCTCAGCCCCAGCATTTT. Translated, it gives CASSLAPGSQPQHF.

The V and J genes are TRBV5-1 and TRBJ2-6; unclear D gene. V shed 0 bases and J shed 4 bases, with 11 bases lying between them. From germline, CDR1 is SGHRS and CDR2 YFSETQ. The length of the CDR3 is 16 residues. The CDR3 here is CASSLAGVNGANVLTF. For the CDR3, the DNA is TGCGCCAGCAGCTTGGCCGGCGTAAACGGGGCCAACGTCCTGACTTTC.

The chain links TRBV10-3 to TRBJ2-7; 11 bases are a match to TRBD2. CDR3 length: 15 amino acids. The germline V gene has CDR1 ENHRY and CDR2 SYGVKD. J was trimmed by 5 bases and V by 6 bases; bases with no gene match: 9. The CDR3 is CAISLNSGRADEQYF. For the CDR3, the DNA is TGTGCCATCAGCCTGAATAGCGGGAGGGCCGACGAGCAGTACTTC.

The genes are TRBV28 and TRBJ2-5, with D possibly matching TRBD2 (7 bases). Germline V CDR1 and CDR2: MDHEN, SYDVKM. This CDR3 has 16 amino acids. Trimming removed 8 bases at V and 4 bases at J, with 23 bases between. DNA for the CDR3: TGTGCCAGCTCCACGAACGTGGGGGGGCGAGGAGAGACCCAGTACTTC. Its translation: CASSTNVGGRGETQYF.

The gene calls are TRBV7-2 and TRBJ2-7; a possible D gene is TRBD1 (6 bases). The germline V and J ends were trimmed by 4 bases and 2 bases, with 12 bases remaining between them. The CDR3 totals 14 residues. Germline-derived CDR1 and CDR2 are SGHTA and FQGNSA. In nucleotides, the CDR3 is TGTGCCAGCAGCTCATACAGGGATACCTACGAGCAGTACTTC. This gives the protein CASSSYRDTYEQYF.

The gene calls are TRBV19 and TRBJ2-2; D call uncertain. This CDR3 has 13 residues. V lost 4 bases to trimming and J lost 3 bases, with 6 bases between them. Germline values: CDR1 LNHDA, CDR2 SQIVND (reference sequence). The CDR3 protein is CASSTQYTGELFF. The CDR3 DNA reads as TGTGCCAGTAGTACTCAATACACCGGGGAGCTGTTTTTT.

The rearrangement joins TRBV19 to TRBJ2-5; D assignment may be TRBD1 or TRBD2 (6 bases each). The length of the CDR3 is 15 residues. Germline V gene lookup returns CDR1 LNHDA and CDR2 SQIVND (reference sequence). The V gene lost 5 bases and the J gene lost 5 bases, with 18 bases spanning the gap. The CDR3 DNA reads TGTGCCAGTAGTTCCGGGGGCCTTGGCGTGGAGACCCAGTACTTC. Translated, it gives CASSSGGLGVETQYF.

The V and J genes are TRBV7-2 and TRBJ2-5; tentatively, D is TRBD2 (5 bases). The V gene lost 4 bases and the J gene lost 2 bases, with 11 bases spanning the gap. The germline gives CDR1 SGHTA, CDR2 FQGNSA. The CDR3 runs 14 residues. For the CDR3, the DNA is TGTGCCAGCAGCTCCTTCGGGGTACAAGAGACCCAGTACTTC. This codes for CASSSFGVQETQYF.

This clone was observed a single time. V usage is TRBV4-3 and J usage is TRBJ1-1; D not resolved. V lost 0 bases and J lost 1, with 12 bases in between. This CDR3 region has 16 residues. The germline V gene encodes CDR1 LGHNA and CDR2 YSLEER. CDR3 residues: CASSQDLRWRNTEAFF. CDR3 coding DNA: TGCGCCAGCAGCCAAGACCTAAGATGGAGGAACACTGAAGCTTTCTTT.

CDR3 DNA sequence: TGTGCCAGCAGGGGGGGAGGGACACCGAACACCGGGGAGCTGTTTTTT. Translating it yields CASRGGGTPNTGELFF. This chain links TRBV2 with TRBJ2-2; TRBD2 is a possible D gene (7 bases). CDR1 SNHLY and CDR2 FYNNEI come from the germline V gene. CDR3 size: 16 residues. The V and J ends lost 6 bases and 0 bases respectively, with 14 bases between them.

The CDR3 loop is CASSLFQSQETQYF. CDR3 nucleotide sequence: TGTGCCAGCAGTTTATTCCAGTCTCAAGAGACCCAGTACTTC. V and J are TRBV28 and TRBJ2-5; D gene uncertain. With 1 base removed from V and 2 bases from J, the gap between germline ends came to 8 bases. The CDR3 runs 14 residues. CDR1 is MDHEN, CDR2 SYDVKM, per germline.

A single count supports this clone. The V call is TRBV4-2, the J call TRBJ1-1, with 9 nucleotides matching TRBD1. The junction had 7 bases not matched to a gene; V was cut back by 0 bases and J by 5 bases. The CDR3 sequence is 16 residues long. CDR1 and CDR2 (germline): LGHNA, YNFKEQ. CDR3 protein: CASSQETTGGYTEAFF. The CDR3, as DNA: TGTGCCAGCAGCCAAGAGACGACAGGGGGGTATACTGAAGCTTTCTTT.

This chain links TRBV9 with TRBJ2-3, with D perhaps TRBD1 (6 bases). V was pared by 3 bases and J by 3 bases, with 14 bases between. The CDR3 has 15 amino acids. CDR1 and CDR2 (germline): SGDLS, YYNGEE. CDR3 sequence reads: CASSGTGFSTDTQYF. CDR3 nucleotide sequence: TGTGCCAGCAGCGGAACAGGGTTTAGTACAGATACGCAGTATTTT.

The J gene is TRBJ2-1, the V gene TRBV15; D is unresolved. V gave up 7 bases and J gave up 0 bases, with 16 bases separating them. The CDR3 spans 16 residues. Germline loops: CDR1 LNHNV, CDR2 YYDKDF (reference sequence). CDR3 sequence (DNA): TGTGCCACCACCCCGGGTCGGGCTAGCTCCTACAATGAGCAGTTCTTC. Residues: CATTPGRASSYNEQFF.